This paragraph reports one T cell receptor beta chain. Clones were sequenced by immunoSEQ multiplex PCR, and TCRdb holds only the in-frame ones, with some missing. The sample has 65,000 to 70,000 clones, nearly 95% seen once. The data originate from a study of shared T cell receptors in the human thymus. There are 14 residues in the CDR3. The germline V and J ends were trimmed by 2 bases and 1 base, with 8 bases remaining between them. Germline loops: CDR1 SGHTA, CDR2 FQGNSA. The rearrangement links TRBV7-2 to TRBJ1-1; no clear D. Sequencing input: thymocytes. The TCR was taken from a human donor. CDR3 nucleotide sequence: TGTGCCAGCAGCTTAACGCCCCCGAACACTGAAGCTTTCTTT. Protein product: CASSLTPPNTEAFF.